This T cell receptor beta chain is from a study of blood T cell repertoires in COVID-19. Study details: COVID-19 samples from acute and convalescent phases originated in the United States, Italy and Spain. In each case, the material was cDNA or gDNA derived from T cells, B-cell-depleted T cells, or PBMCs.

In the original processing: The assay estimated nucleated cells by amplifying reference gene primers. Measured with immunoSEQ multiplex PCR; TCRdb has only the in-frame clones, and not every one. V and J calls plus clone size are reproduced from that table; the DNA served to infer D and trimming. The sample carries more than 300,000 clones, roughly 85% recorded once. Recovered status applied to Cohort 3 donors who had two consecutive negative PCRs. It also applied to those with clearance or with symptom resolution. This receptor was taken from a woman in her 30s who had recovered from COVID-19. The sequenced sample consisted of PBMCs or T cells enriched from blood (not recorded which).

The CDR3 coding sequence is TGTGCCTGGGGGGCCGCGGAGGGCCAGCCCCAGCATTTT. Protein: CAWGAAEGQPQHF. The chain is built from TRBV30 and TRBJ1-5, with a possible D match to TRBD1 (5 bases). The CDR3 is made up of 13 amino acids. V lost 5 bases to trimming and J lost 7 bases, with 15 bases between them. From germline, CDR1 is GTSNPN and CDR2 SVGIG (reference sequence). The full variable domain, in which reference TRBV30 and TRBJ1-5 provide the parts outside the CDR3, is SQTIHQWPATLVQPVGSPLSLECTVEGTSNPNLYWYRQAAGRGLQLLFYSVGIGQISSEVPQNLSASRPQDRQFILSSKKLLLSDSGFYLCAWGAAEGQPQHFGDGTRLSIL.